One sample yielded the 5 T cell receptor beta chains listed below, sequenced in a study of beta chain features in type 1 diabetes. Findings and limits, study-wide: Shorter TCRB CDR3s, moderately but significantly so, marked every one of the four CD4+ subsets in Type 1 diabetes patients.

TCRB transcripts that were expressed got sequenced, as all of the isolated RNA had been reverse transcribed. Data came from immunoSEQ multiplex PCR; TCRdb stores just in-frame clones and leaves some out. The sample has a few hundred thousand clones, about 13% seen once. Antigen specificity for these receptors is unknown. What was sequenced was naive CD4+ T cells from blood. These receptors came from a woman in her late teens or twenties with type 1 diabetes.

The rearrangement uses TRBV30 and TRBJ1-2; D may be TRBD1 (5 bases). The CDR3 runs 15 residues. V was cut by 4 bases and J by 4 bases, with 19 bases left in between. Germline V gene sequence: CDR1 GTSNPN, CDR2 SVGIG (reference sequence). The CDR3 DNA sequence: TGTGCCTGGATCGGGGGGAGCAGAGCCTTCTATGGCTACACCTTC. Encoded protein: CAWIGGSRAFYGYTF.

A few counts support this clone. This chain joins TRBV18 and TRBJ2-6; D uncertain. Germline CDR1 is KGHSH and CDR2 is LQKENI. V shed 5 bases and J shed 2 bases, with 10 bases lying between them. The CDR3 is 15 amino acids. CDR3 region: CASSIKEAGANVLTF. The CDR3 DNA reads TGTGCCAGCTCAATCAAAGAGGCTGGGGCCAACGTCCTGACTTTC. Complete variable domain (other parts from reference TRBV18 and TRBJ2-6): NAGVMQNPRHLVRRRGQEARLRCSPMKGHSHVYWYRQLPEEGLKFMVYLQKENIIDESGMPKERFSAEFPKEGPSILRIQQVVRGDSAAYFCASSIKEAGANVLTFGAGSRLTVL.

The chain carries TRBV7-2 and TRBJ2-7; perhaps TRBD2 as D (6 bases). Germline V gene sequence: CDR1 SGHTA, CDR2 FQGNSA. V was shortened by 0 bases and J by 5 bases, with 17 bases between the two germline ends. CDR3 length: 16 residues. CDR3 sequence reads: CASSLAWLAQGHEQYF. The CDR3 DNA follows: TGTGCCAGCAGCTTAGCGTGGCTAGCGCAGGGTCACGAGCAGTACTTC.

The chain uses TRBV5-1 and TRBJ2-1; maybe TRBD2 (5 bases). Trimming cost V 4 bases and J 4 bases, with 18 bases left between them. Germline assignment: CDR1 SGHRS and CDR2 YFSETQ. The CDR3 is 16 amino acids. CDR3 sequence (DNA): TGCGCCAGCAGCCCTCTCGTGGGCGGGCAATACAATGAGCAGTTCTTC. Translating it yields CASSPLVGGQYNEQFF.

The chain links TRBV18 to TRBJ2-4, with 12 bases matching TRBD1. J was trimmed by 8 bases and V by 2 bases; bases with no gene match: 10. The CDR3 is made up of 17 amino acids. Per the germline V gene, CDR1 is KGHSH and CDR2 is LQKENI. CDR3 bases: TGTGCCAGCTCACCATACGTGGGGACAGGGGGCCGGGACATTCAGTACTTC. It codes for CASSPYVGTGGRDIQYF.